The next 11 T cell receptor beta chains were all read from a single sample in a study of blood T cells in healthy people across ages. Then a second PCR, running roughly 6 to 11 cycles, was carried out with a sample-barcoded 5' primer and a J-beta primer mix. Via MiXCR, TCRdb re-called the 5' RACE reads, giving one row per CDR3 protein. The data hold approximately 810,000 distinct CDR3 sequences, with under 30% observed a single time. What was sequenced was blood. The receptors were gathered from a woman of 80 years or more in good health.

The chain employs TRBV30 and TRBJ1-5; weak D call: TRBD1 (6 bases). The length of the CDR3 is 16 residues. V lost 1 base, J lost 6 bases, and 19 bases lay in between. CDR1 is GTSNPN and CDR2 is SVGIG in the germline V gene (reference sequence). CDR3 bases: TGTGCCTGGAGTGGGACCTCATGGGGGCGAAGTCAGCCCCAGCATTTT. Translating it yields CAWSGTSWGRSQPQHF. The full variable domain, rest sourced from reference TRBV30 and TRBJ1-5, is SQTIHQWPATLVQPVGSPLSLECTVEGTSNPNLYWYRQAAGRGLQLLFYSVGIGQISSEVPQNLSASRPQDRQFILSSKKLLLSDSGFYLCAWSGTSWGRSQPQHFGDGTRLSIL.

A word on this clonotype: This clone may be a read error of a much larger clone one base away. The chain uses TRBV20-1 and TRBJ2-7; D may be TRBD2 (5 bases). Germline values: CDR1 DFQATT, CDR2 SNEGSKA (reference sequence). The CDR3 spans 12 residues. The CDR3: CRARGQKYEQYF. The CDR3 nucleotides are TGCAGGGCTAGAGGGCAGAAATACGAGCAGTACTTC.

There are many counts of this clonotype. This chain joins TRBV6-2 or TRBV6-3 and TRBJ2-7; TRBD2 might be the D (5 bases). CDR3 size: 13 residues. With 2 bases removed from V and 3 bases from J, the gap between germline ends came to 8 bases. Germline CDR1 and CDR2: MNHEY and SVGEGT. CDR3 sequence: CASSYTEDYEQYF. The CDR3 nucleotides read TGTGCCAGCAGTTACACGGAGGACTACGAGCAGTACTTC.

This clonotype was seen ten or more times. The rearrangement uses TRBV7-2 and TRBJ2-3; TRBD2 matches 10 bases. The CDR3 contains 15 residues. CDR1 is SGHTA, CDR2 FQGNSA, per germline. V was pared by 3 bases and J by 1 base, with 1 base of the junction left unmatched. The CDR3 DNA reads TGTGCCAGCAGCTTCGGACTAGCGGGCACAGATACGCAGTATTTT. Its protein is CASSFGLAGTDTQYF.

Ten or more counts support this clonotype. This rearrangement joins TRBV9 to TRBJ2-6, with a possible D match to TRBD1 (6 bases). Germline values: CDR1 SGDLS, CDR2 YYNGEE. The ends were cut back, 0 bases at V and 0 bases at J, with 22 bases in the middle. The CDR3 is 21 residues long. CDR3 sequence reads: CASSVASPVPGHSSGANVLTF. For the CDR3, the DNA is TGTGCCAGCAGCGTAGCTTCACCCGTTCCGGGACATAGCTCTGGGGCCAACGTCCTGACTTTC. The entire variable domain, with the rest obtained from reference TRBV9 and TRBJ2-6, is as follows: DSGVTQTPKHLITATGQRVTLRCSPRSGDLSVYWYQQSLDQGLQFLIQYYNGEERAKGNILERFSAQQFPDLHSELNLSSLELGDSALYFCASSVASPVPGHSSGANVLTFGAGSRLTVL.

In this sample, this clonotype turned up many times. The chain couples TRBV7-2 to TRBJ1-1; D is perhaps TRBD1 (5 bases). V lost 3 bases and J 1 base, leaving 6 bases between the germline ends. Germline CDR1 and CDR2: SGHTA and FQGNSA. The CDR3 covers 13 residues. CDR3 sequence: CASSLGRNTEAFF. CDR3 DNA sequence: TGTGCCAGCAGCTTGGGGCGGAACACTGAAGCTTTCTTT. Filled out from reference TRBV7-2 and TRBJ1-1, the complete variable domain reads GAGVSQSPSNKVTEKGKDVELRCDPISGHTALYWYRQSLGQGLEFLIYFQGNSAPDKSGLPSDRFSAERTGGSVSTLTIQRTQQEDSAVYLCASSLGRNTEAFFGQGTRLTVV.

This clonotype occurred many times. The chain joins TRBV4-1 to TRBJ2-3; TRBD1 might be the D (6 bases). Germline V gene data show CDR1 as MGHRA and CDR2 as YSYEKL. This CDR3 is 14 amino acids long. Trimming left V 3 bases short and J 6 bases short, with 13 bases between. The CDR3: CASSQGQYIDTQYF. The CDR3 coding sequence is TGCGCCAGCAGCCAGGGACAATACATCGATACGCAGTATTTT.

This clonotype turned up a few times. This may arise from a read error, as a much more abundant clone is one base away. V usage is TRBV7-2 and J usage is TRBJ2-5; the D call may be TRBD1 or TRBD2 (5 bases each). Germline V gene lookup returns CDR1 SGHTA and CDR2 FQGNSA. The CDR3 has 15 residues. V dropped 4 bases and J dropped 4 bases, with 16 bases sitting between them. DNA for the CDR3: TGTGCCAGCAGCTGGAAGAATGCTGGGGGAGAGACCCAGTACTTC. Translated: CASSWKNAGGETQYF.

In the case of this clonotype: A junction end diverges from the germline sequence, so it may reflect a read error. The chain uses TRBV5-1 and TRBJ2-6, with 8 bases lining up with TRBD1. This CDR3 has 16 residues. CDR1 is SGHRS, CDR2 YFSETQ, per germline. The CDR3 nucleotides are TGCGCCAGTAACCGGGACAGGTTTTCTGGGGCCAGCGTCCTGACTTTC. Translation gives CASNRDRFSGASVLTF.

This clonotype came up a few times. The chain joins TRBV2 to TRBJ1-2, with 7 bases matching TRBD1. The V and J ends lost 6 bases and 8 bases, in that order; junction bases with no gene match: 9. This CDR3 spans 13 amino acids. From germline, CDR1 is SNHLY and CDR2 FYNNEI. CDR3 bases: TGTGCCAGCAGGGGAACAGGGGTGGGAGGCTACACCTTC. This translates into CASRGTGVGGYTF.

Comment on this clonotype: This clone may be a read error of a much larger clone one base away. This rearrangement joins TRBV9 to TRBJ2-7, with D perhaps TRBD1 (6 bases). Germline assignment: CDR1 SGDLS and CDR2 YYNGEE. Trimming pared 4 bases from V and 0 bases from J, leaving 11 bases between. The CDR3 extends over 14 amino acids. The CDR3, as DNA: TGTGCCAGCAGCAGCGGACAGTACTCCTACGAGCAGTACTTC. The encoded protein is CASSSGQYSYEQYF.